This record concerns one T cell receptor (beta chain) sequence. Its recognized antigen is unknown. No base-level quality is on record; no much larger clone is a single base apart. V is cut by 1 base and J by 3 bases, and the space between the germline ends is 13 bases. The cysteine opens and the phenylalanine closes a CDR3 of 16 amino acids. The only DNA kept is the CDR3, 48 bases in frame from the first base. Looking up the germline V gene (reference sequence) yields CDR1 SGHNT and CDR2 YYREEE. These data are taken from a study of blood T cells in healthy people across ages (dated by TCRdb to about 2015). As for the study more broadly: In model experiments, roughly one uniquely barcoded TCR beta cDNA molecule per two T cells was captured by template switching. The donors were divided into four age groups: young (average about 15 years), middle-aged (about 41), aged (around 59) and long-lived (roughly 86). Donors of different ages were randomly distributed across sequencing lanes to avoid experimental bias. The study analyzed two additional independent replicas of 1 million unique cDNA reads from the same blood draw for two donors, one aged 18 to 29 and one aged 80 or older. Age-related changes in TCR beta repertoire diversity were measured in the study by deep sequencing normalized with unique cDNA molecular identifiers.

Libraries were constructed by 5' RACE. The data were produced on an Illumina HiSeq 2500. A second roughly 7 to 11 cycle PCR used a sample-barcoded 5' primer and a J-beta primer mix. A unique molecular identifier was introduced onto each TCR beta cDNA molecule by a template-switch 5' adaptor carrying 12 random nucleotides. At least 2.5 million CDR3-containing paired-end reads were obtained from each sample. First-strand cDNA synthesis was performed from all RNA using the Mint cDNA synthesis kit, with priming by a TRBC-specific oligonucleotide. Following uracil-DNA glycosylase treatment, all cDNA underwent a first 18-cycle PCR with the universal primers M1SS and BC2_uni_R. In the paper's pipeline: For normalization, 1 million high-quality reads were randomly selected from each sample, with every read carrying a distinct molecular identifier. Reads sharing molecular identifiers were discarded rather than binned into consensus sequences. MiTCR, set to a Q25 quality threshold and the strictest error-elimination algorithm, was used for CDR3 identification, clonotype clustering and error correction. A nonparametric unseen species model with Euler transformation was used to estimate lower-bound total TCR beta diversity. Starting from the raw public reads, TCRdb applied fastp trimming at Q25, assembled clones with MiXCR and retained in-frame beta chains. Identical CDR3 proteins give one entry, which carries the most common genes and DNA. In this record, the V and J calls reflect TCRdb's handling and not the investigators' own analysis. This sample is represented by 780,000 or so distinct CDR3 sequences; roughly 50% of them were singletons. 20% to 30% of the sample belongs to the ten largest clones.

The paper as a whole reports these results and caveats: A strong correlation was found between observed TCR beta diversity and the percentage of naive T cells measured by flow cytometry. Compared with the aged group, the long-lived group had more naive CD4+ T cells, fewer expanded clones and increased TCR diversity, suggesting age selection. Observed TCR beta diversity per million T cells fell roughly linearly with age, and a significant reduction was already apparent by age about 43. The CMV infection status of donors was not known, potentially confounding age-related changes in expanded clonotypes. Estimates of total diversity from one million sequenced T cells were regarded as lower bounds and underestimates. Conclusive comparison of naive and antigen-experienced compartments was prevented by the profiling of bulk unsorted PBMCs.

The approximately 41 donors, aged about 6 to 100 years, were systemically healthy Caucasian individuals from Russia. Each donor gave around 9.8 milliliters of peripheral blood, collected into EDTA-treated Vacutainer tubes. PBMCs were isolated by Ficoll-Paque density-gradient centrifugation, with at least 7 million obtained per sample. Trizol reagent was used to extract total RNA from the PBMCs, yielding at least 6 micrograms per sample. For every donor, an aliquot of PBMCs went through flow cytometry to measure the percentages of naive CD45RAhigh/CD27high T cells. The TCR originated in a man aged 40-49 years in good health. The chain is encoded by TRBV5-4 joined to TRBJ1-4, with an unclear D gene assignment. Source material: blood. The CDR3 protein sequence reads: CASSLQEGLANEKLFF. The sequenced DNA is TGTGCCAGCAGCTTGCAGGAGGGTCTTGCTAATGAAAAACTGTTTTTT.